This TCR beta chain derives from a study of PD-L1 blockade in urothelial cancer. Study information: Patients commenced atezolizumab in about 2014, and it was given at 1,200 mg intravenously every 3 weeks. Males with bladder-origin urothelial cancer constituted about nine tenths of the roughly 30 patients. Blood was analyzed 3 weeks (second dose) and 6 weeks after treatment start.

Losses at the gene ends were 6 bases for V and 4 bases for J; bases not matched to a gene: 6. CDR1 is LGHNA and CDR2 is YNFKEQ in the germline V gene. CDR3 size: 14 residues. Sequencing was performed with immunoSEQ multiplex PCR; in TCRdb, only in-frame clones are kept and a portion is missing. Among about 120,000 clones listed, approximately 90% were seen once. Described time point: peripheral blood 6 weeks after treatment start. Sequences were derived from PBMCs, sampled around atezolizumab (anti-PD-L1) treatment. The clonotype originates from a man aged 55 to 69 with urothelial cancer. This chain joins TRBV4-2 and TRBJ1-2; 9 bases line up with TRBD1. The CDR3 spells CASSPGTGPYGYTF. The CDR3 region has the DNA TGTGCCAGCAGTCCCGGGACAGGGCCCTATGGCTACACCTTC.